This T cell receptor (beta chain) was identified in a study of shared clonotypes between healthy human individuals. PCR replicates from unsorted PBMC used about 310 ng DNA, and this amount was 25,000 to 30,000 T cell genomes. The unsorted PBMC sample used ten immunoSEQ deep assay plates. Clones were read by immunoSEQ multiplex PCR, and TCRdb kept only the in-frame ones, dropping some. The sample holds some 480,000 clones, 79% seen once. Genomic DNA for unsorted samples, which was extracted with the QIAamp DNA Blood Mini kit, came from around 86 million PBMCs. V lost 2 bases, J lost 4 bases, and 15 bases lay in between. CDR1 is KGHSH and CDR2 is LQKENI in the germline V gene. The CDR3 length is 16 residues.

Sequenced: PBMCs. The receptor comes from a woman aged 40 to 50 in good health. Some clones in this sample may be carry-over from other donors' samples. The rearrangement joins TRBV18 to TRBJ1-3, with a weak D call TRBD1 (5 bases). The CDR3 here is CASSPGTPKEGNTIYF. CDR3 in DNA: TGTGCCAGCTCACCAGGGACTCCCAAGGAGGGAAACACCATATATTTT.